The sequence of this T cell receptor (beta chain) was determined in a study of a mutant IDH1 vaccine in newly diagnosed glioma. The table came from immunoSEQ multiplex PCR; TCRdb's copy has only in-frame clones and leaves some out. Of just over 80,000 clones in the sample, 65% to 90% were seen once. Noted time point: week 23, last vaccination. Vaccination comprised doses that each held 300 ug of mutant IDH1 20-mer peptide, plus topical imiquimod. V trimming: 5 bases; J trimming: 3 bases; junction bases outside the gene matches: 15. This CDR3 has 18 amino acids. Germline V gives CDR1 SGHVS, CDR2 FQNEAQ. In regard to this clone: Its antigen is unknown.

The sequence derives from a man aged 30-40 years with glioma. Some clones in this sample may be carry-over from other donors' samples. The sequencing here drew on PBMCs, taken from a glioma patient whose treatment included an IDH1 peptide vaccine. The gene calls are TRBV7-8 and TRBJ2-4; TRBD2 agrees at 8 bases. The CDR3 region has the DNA TGTGCCAGCAGCCTCGAGAGCGGGGGATTACCTGGCAAAAACATTCAGTACTTC. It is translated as CASSLESGGLPGKNIQYF.